Following are 32 T cell receptor beta chains from one sample sequenced in a study of cytomegalovirus exposure and HLA in healthy donors. The primer mix had 60 Vbeta and 13 Jbeta primers. Sequenced by immunoSEQ multiplex PCR; TCRdb stores in-frame clones only, minus some. The repertoire includes some 150,000 clones, less than 85% of them detected once, and about 1.3% sits in the top ten. Input material: PBMCs. The source of these receptors is a man aged 55-75 years in good health and CMV-seronegative.

The V gene is TRBV28, the J gene TRBJ1-2; D is unclear. Germline-derived CDR1 and CDR2 are MDHEN and SYDVKM. Trimming cost V 7 bases and J 4 bases, with 19 bases left between them. The CDR3 runs 15 residues. CDR3 residues: CASTPSPRTVYGYTF. The CDR3 DNA reads as TGTGCCAGCACTCCCTCGCCACGAACGGTCTATGGCTACACCTTC.

This chain joins TRBV19 and TRBJ2-5, with 7 bases fitting TRBD2. Unmatched junction bases numbered 13, after V lost 7 bases and J lost 5 bases. This CDR3 spans 15 amino acids. Germline V gene data show CDR1 as LNHDA and CDR2 as SQIVND (reference sequence). The chain's CDR3 is CASTIGGTPRETQYF. CDR3 sequence (DNA): TGTGCCAGTACCATCGGGGGGACCCCAAGGGAGACCCAGTACTTC.

The rearrangement joins TRBV19 to TRBJ2-4, with TRBD1 matching over 9 bases. With V trimmed by 4 bases and J by 9 bases, 7 bases remained unmatched. CDR1 is LNHDA and CDR2 is SQIVND in the germline V gene (reference sequence). CDR3 size: 14 residues. CDR3: CASSTPGQGSIQYF. The CDR3, as DNA: TGTGCCAGTAGTACCCCGGGACAGGGATCCATTCAGTACTTC.

This clone was seen only once. This chain joins TRBV9 and TRBJ1-1, with D unresolved. This CDR3 is 18 amino acids long. CDR1 is SGDLS and CDR2 is YYNGEE in the germline V gene. Trimming pared 0 bases from V and 1 base from J, leaving 19 bases between. The CDR3, as DNA: TGTGCCAGCAGCGTAGATCCCACGATGCGGTACGGGAACACTGAAGCTTTCTTT. This sequence encodes CASSVDPTMRYGNTEAFF.

The chain carries TRBV7-2 and TRBJ1-2, with TRBD1 as a possible D gene (6 bases). Trimming stripped 3 bases from V and 4 bases from J, with 21 bases between. The CDR3 has 17 amino acids. The germline CDR1 and CDR2 sequences are SGHTA and FQGNSA. In DNA, the CDR3 is TGTGCCAGCAGCTTGCCCTCGGACAGCTCGAGACCCTATGGCTACACCTTC. This codes for CASSLPSDSSRPYGYTF.

This chain uses TRBV4-3 with TRBJ2-2; 9 bases agree with TRBD2. The length of the CDR3 is 20 residues. V trimming: 0 bases; J trimming: 5 bases; junction bases outside the gene matches: 16. Germline V gene sequence: CDR1 LGHNA, CDR2 YSLEER. The CDR3 nucleotides read TGCGCCAGCAGCCAAGATGGATTCAACAGCGGGGGGTTTTGGACCGGGGAGCTGTTTTTT. Translation: CASSQDGFNSGGFWTGELFF.

This chain uses TRBV28 with TRBJ2-1; 8 nucleotides agree with TRBD2. This CDR3 contains 16 residues. Trimming at V came to 3 bases and at J to 4 bases, leaving 8 bases not matched to a gene. CDR1 is MDHEN, CDR2 SYDVKM, per germline. CDR3 sequence (DNA): TGTGCCAGCAGTTTGCTATCGGGAGGGCCGTACAATGAGCAGTTCTTC. Its translation: CASSLLSGGPYNEQFF.

This clone came up once. This sequence joins TRBV10-3 and TRBJ2-5; 8 nucleotides line up with TRBD2. The DNA end is more similar to TRBJ2-7, so the J call may be wrong. In germline, CDR1 is ENHRY, CDR2 SYGVKD. This CDR3 comprises 14 residues. CDR3 nucleotides: TGTGCCATCAGGCCGAGCGGGAGTGATGACGAGCAGTACTTC. Its protein product is CAIRPSGSDDEQYF.

Concerning this clone: The germline gene is not matched at one end of the junction; a read error may be the cause. This rearrangement joins TRBV14 to TRBJ1-2; a possible D gene is TRBD1 (6 bases). Looked up from germline, CDR1 is SGHDN and CDR2 is FVKESK. This CDR3 is built from 13 residues. As DNA, the CDR3 is TGTGCCAGCAGCCAGGGACAATCCGCGAAGAGGGCCTTC. The encoded protein is CASSQGQSAKRAF.

The CDR3 coding sequence is TGTGCCAGCAGCTTCTCTGGCAGGCTACAAGAGACCCAGTACTTC. Translation gives CASSFSGRLQETQYF. V is TRBV7-8 and J is TRBJ2-5, with D unclear. Germline lookup yields CDR1 SGHVS and CDR2 FQNEAQ. This CDR3 is 15 amino acids long. V was cut by 3 bases and J by 2 bases, with 13 bases left in between. Looking up the rest from reference TRBV7-8 and TRBJ2-5 gives the full variable domain: GAGVSQSPRYKVAKRGQDVALRCDPISGHVSLFWYQQALGQGPEFLTYFQNEAQLDKSGLPSDRFFAERPEGSVSTLKIQRTQQEDSAVYLCASSFSGRLQETQYFGPGTRLLVL.

The J gene is TRBJ2-1, the V gene TRBV28; a weak D match, TRBD1 (5 bases). Trimming removed 6 bases from V and 7 bases from J, with 19 bases in between. Germline V gives CDR1 MDHEN, CDR2 SYDVKM. The CDR3 is 15 residues long. The CDR3 reads CASSSPGLGINEQFF. The CDR3 DNA is TGTGCCAGCAGCTCGCCAGGGCTAGGGATAAATGAGCAGTTCTTC.

This rearrangement joins TRBV7-3 to TRBJ1-1, with 10 bases aligning to TRBD1. The ends lost 8 bases at V and 2 bases at J; junction bases unmatched: 2. Germline CDR1 SGHTA, CDR2 FQGTGA. The CDR3 runs 13 residues. The CDR3 DNA reads TGTGCCAGCCGGGACAGGGGAAACACTGAAGCTTTCTTT. Protein sequence: CASRDRGNTEAFF.

This clone was found a few times. The chain combines TRBV5-4 with TRBJ2-7, with TRBD1 matching 9 bases. Per germline, CDR1 SGHNT and CDR2 YYREEE (reference sequence). This CDR3 is 13 amino acids long. With 3 bases clipped from V and 7 bases from J, the junction kept 5 bases outside the gene matches. The CDR3 here is CASSSDRGREQYF. DNA for the CDR3: TGTGCCAGCAGCTCGGACAGGGGCCGGGAGCAGTACTTC.

This chain joins TRBV19 and TRBJ2-2; a possible D gene is TRBD2 (5 bases). The CDR3 consists of 16 residues. CDR1 is LNHDA, CDR2 SQIVND, per germline (reference sequence). Deletions cut 1 base from V and 4 bases from J, with 13 bases between. The CDR3 loop reads CASSIGGRRSTGELFF. The CDR3 DNA follows: TGTGCCAGTAGTATAGGAGGGCGCCGGAGCACCGGGGAGCTGTTTTTT. The variable domain in full, completed from reference TRBV19 and TRBJ2-2, reads DGGITQSPKYLFRKEGQNVTLSCEQNLNHDAMYWYRQDPGQGLRLIYYSQIVNDFQKGDIAEGYSVSREKKESFPLTVTSAQKNPTAFYLCASSIGGRRSTGELFFGEGSRLTVL.

V and J are TRBV4-2 and TRBJ2-5, with no clear D. Germline-derived CDR1 and CDR2 are LGHNA and YNFKEQ. The V end lost 0 bases, the J end lost 1 base, and 3 bases lay between the germline ends. The CDR3 is 13 residues long. In DNA form, the CDR3 reads TGTGCCAGCAGCCAAGACCGCCAAGAGACCCAGTACTTC. Amino acids: CASSQDRQETQYF.

The chain recombines TRBV7-9 with TRBJ1-6; TRBD1 agrees at 8 bases. V lost 2 bases to trimming and J lost 7 bases; unmatched junction nucleotides: 7. The V gene's germline CDR1 is SEHNR and CDR2 FQNEAQ (reference sequence). CDR3 length: 16 residues. The CDR3 reads CASSLQGAVPNSPLHF. Here the CDR3 DNA reads TGTGCCAGCAGCTTACAGGGGGCCGTTCCAAATTCACCCCTCCACTTT. Based on the CDR3 plus reference TRBV7-9 and TRBJ1-6, the full variable domain is DTGVSQNPRHKITKRGQNVTFRCDPISEHNRLYWYRQTLGQGPEFLTYFQNEAQLEKSRLLSDRFSAERPKGSFSTLEIQRTEQGDSAMYLCASSLQGAVPNSPLHFGNGTRLTVT.

This rearrangement joins TRBV5-6 to TRBJ2-3, with 7 positions matching TRBD2. The CDR3 sequence is 13 residues long. V lost 4 bases and J lost 4; bases outside the gene matches: 3. CDR1 and CDR2 (germline): SGHDT, YYEEEE. The CDR3 DNA sequence: TGTGCCAGCAGCGGGGGAGGGTCAGATACGCAGTATTTT. Translating gives CASSGGGSDTQYF. The entire variable domain, with the rest obtained from reference TRBV5-6 and TRBJ2-3, is as follows: DAGVTQSPTHLIKTRGQQVTLRCSPKSGHDTVSWYQQALGQGPQFIFQYYEEEERQRGNFPDRFSGHQFPNYSSELNVNALLLGDSALYLCASSGGGSDTQYFGPGTRLTVL.

In this sample, this clone turned up a few times. In DNA form, the CDR3 reads TGCGCCAGCAGCCCGGGACAGGGGATCAGTGGCTACACCTTC. Its translation: CASSPGQGISGYTF. The chain recombines TRBV4-3 with TRBJ1-2, with 10 bases matching TRBD1. The CDR3 length is 14 residues. The V gene's germline CDR1 is LGHNA and CDR2 YSLEER. The J segment lost 7 bases and the V segment lost 4 bases, leaving 6 bases of the junction unmatched.

This chain connects TRBV5-1 to TRBJ2-3; tentatively, D is TRBD2 (7 bases). CDR1 SGHRS and CDR2 YFSETQ come from the germline V gene. V gave up 4 bases and J gave up 0 bases, with 12 bases separating them. CDR3 length: 15 amino acids. This CDR3 reads CASSSGTISTDTQYF. The CDR3 DNA is TGCGCCAGCAGCAGCGGGACAATAAGCACAGATACGCAGTATTTT.

The chain recombines TRBV7-2 with TRBJ2-5; no firm D call. Trimming removed 7 bases at V and 2 bases at J, with 11 bases between. CDR1 SGHTA and CDR2 FQGNSA come from the germline V gene. The CDR3 contains 13 residues. CDR3 sequence: CASTPLLQETQYF. CDR3 DNA sequence: TGTGCCAGCACCCCTTTACTACAAGAGACCCAGTACTTC.

V is TRBV28 and J is TRBJ2-1; D unresolved. The CDR3 has 13 amino acids. Trimming removed 6 bases from V and 0 bases from J, with 6 bases in between. Germline V gene sequence: CDR1 MDHEN, CDR2 SYDVKM. The CDR3 DNA sequence: TGTGCCAGCAGCAGTGGCTCCTACAATGAGCAGTTCTTC. It yields the protein CASSSGSYNEQFF.

The V and J genes are TRBV19 and TRBJ1-1; 8 bases map to TRBD1. The CDR3 runs 14 residues. The germline CDR1 and CDR2 sequences are LNHDA and SQIVND (reference sequence). V shed 4 bases, J shed 4 bases, and the junction held 5 bases outside the gene matches. CDR3 nucleotide sequence: TGTGCCAGTAGTAATGGACAGGGCGCCACTGAAGCTTTCTTT. This translates into CASSNGQGATEAFF.

This sequence joins TRBV6-5 and TRBJ2-1, with a tentative D call TRBD2 (6 bases). This CDR3 comprises 15 residues. Trimming took 6 bases from V and 4 from J, leaving 16 bases between them. Germline V gene sequence: CDR1 MNHEY, CDR2 SVGAGI. CDR3 DNA: TGTGCCAGCAGAATAGGAGGGGTCAATTACAATGAGCAGTTCTTC. Translated, it gives CASRIGGVNYNEQFF.

The chain links TRBV28 to TRBJ2-7, with 9 bases aligning to TRBD1. The CDR3 totals 15 residues. The V gene's germline CDR1 is MDHEN and CDR2 SYDVKM. The ends lost 6 bases at V and 6 bases at J; junction bases unmatched: 12. CDR3 protein: CASSRGGTGRAEQYF. In DNA, the CDR3 is TGTGCCAGCAGCAGGGGGGGGACAGGGCGAGCCGAGCAGTACTTC.

J is TRBJ2-6 and V is TRBV7-2; TRBD1 is a possible D gene (6 bases). Trimming took off 1 base at V and 4 bases at J, with 11 bases between the two ends. Germline lookup yields CDR1 SGHTA and CDR2 FQGNSA. The CDR3 loop spans 16 amino acids. The CDR3: CASSLGGGSGANVLTF. The CDR3 nucleotides read TGTGCCAGCAGCTTAGGAGGGGGTTCGGGGGCCAACGTCCTGACTTTC.

V usage is TRBV5-1 and J usage is TRBJ2-1, with 13 nucleotides matching TRBD2. V shed 4 bases and J 7 bases; nucleotides not matched to a gene: 5. Per the germline V gene, CDR1 is SGHRS and CDR2 is YFSETQ. The CDR3 covers 15 residues. The CDR3 nucleotides read TGCGCCAGCAGCATCGGGACTAGCGGGACGAATGAGCAGTTCTTC. Its protein is CASSIGTSGTNEQFF.

The V gene is TRBV6-5, the J gene TRBJ1-4; TRBD1 is a possible D gene (5 bases). The CDR3 is 14 residues long. From germline, CDR1 is MNHEY and CDR2 SVGAGI. V was cut by 5 bases and J by 4 bases, with 11 bases left in between. The CDR3 is CASSQTESNEKLFF. The CDR3 DNA is TGTGCCAGCAGTCAGACAGAGAGTAATGAAAAACTGTTTTTT.

This chain links TRBV13 with TRBJ1-2; TRBD1 is a possible D gene (5 bases). Germline V gives CDR1 PRHDT, CDR2 FYEKMQ (reference sequence). Trimming cost V 0 bases and J 3 bases, with 11 bases left between them. There are 15 residues in the CDR3. The DNA of the CDR3 is TGTGCCAGCAGCTTAGGGTCCGGGGGGGACTATGGCTACACCTTC. This sequence encodes CASSLGSGGDYGYTF.

The V gene is TRBV18, the J gene TRBJ2-7; TRBD1 aligns across 7 bases. The CDR3 totals 15 residues. Trimming took 4 bases from V and 3 from J; bases not matched to a gene: 9. Germline V lookup: CDR1 KGHSH, CDR2 LQKENI. Here the CDR3 reads CASSLPGGMNYEQYF. The CDR3 DNA is TGTGCCAGCTCACTGCCAGGGGGAATGAACTACGAGCAGTACTTC.

The V and J genes are TRBV27 and TRBJ2-7, with TRBD2 matching over 9 bases. Germline assignment: CDR1 MNHEY and CDR2 SMNVEV (reference sequence). V trimming: 4 bases; J trimming: 1 base; junction bases outside the gene matches: 5. The CDR3 has 15 residues. CDR3 sequence: CASSSPTSGSYEQYF. In DNA, the CDR3 is TGTGCCAGCAGTTCCCCGACTAGCGGATCCTACGAGCAGTACTTC.

This sequence joins TRBV18 and TRBJ1-1, with 7 nucleotides matching TRBD1. After removal of 0 bases from V and 2 bases from J, the junction contained 3 bases not matched to a gene. Germline loops: CDR1 KGHSH, CDR2 LQKENI. There are 15 residues in the CDR3. The CDR3 DNA sequence: TGTGCCAGCTCACCACCGAACAGGGGCAACACTGAAGCTTTCTTT. The encoded protein is CASSPPNRGNTEAFF.

The rearrangement links TRBV7-9 to TRBJ2-5, with TRBD2 matching over 9 bases. The CDR3 extends over 13 amino acids. Looked up from germline, CDR1 is SEHNR and CDR2 is FQNEAQ (reference sequence). J gave up 5 bases and V 6 bases, and 4 bases lay outside the gene matches. CDR3 nucleotides: TGTGCCAGCAGGGGACTAGCTATGGAGACCCAGTACTTC. Its protein product is CASRGLAMETQYF.